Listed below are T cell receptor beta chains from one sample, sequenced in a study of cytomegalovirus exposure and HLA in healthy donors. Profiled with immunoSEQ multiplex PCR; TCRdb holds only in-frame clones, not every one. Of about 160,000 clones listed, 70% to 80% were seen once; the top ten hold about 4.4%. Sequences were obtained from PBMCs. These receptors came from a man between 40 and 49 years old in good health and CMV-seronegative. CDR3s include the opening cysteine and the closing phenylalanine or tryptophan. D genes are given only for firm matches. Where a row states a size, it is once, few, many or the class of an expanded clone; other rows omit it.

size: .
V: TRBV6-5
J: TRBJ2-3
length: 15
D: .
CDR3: CASSPRPTGADTQYF
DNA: TGTGCCAGCAGTCCTCGGCCAACGGGTGCAGATACGCAGTATTTT

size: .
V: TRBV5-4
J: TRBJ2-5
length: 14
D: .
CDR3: CASSLAGGGETQYF
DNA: TGTGCCAGCAGCTTGGCGGGGGGCGGAGAGACCCAGTACTTC

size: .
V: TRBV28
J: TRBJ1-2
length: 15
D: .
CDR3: CASSPLGAGIYGYTF
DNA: TGTGCCAGCAGTCCTCTAGGGGCAGGAATCTATGGCTACACCTTC

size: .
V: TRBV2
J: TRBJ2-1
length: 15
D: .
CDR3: CASRRDTSSYNEQFF
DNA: TGTGCCAGCAGAAGGGACACCTCCTCCTACAATGAGCAGTTCTTC

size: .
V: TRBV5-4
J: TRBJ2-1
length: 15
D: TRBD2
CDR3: CASSPPSGGPNEQFF
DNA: TGTGCCAGCAGCCCCCCTAGCGGGGGACCCAATGAGCAGTTCTTC

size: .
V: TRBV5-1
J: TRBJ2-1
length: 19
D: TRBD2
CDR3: CASSSRTSGGLSSYNEQFF
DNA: TGCGCCAGCAGCTCTAGGACTAGCGGGGGCCTCAGCTCCTACAATGAGCAGTTCTTC

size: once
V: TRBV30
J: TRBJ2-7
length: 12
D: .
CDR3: CAWKGAPYEQYF
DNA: TGTGCCTGGAAAGGGGCTCCCTACGAGCAGTACTTC

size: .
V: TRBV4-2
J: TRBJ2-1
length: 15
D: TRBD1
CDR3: CASSLYRDRENEQFF
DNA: TGTGCCAGCAGCCTTTACCGGGACAGGGAGAATGAGCAGTTCTTC

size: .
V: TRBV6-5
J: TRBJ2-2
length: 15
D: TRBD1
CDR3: CASSYEGTGTGELFF
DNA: TGTGCCAGCAGTTACGAAGGGACAGGGACCGGGGAGCTGTTTTTT

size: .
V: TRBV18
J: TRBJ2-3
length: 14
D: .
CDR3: CASSPSPGADTQYF
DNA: TGTGCCAGCTCACCAAGCCCCGGGGCAGATACGCAGTATTTT

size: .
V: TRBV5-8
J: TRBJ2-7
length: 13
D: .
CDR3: CASRAGISGEQYF
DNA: TGTGCCAGCAGGGCAGGGATCTCGGGCGAGCAGTACTTC

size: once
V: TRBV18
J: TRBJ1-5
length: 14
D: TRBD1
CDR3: CASSPDRGPQPQHF
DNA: TGTGCCAGCTCACCAGACAGGGGCCCTCAGCCCCAGCATTTT

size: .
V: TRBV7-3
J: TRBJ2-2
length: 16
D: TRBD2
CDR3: CASSPTGLVSAGELFF
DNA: TGTGCCAGCAGCCCCACGGGACTAGTCTCCGCCGGGGAGCTGTTTTTT

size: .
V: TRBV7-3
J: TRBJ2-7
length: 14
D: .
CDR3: CASSQGGGPYEQYF
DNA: TGTGCCAGCAGCCAGGGCGGGGGCCCCTACGAGCAGTACTTC

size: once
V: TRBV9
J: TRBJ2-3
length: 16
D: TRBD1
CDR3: CASSTGQGLSTDTQYF
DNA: TGTGCCAGCAGCACCGGACAGGGCCTTAGCACAGATACGCAGTATTTT

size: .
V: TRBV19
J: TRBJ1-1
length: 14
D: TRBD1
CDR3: CASSRDRVNTEAFF
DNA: TGTGCCAGTAGTAGGGACAGGGTGAACACTGAAGCTTTCTTT

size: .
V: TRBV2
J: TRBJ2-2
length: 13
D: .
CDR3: CASFRRSTGELFF
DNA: TGTGCCAGCTTCAGGCGCAGTACCGGGGAGCTGTTTTTT

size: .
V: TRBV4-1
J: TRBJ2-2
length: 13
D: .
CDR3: CASTRVYTGELFF
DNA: TGCGCCAGCACGCGGGTGTATACCGGGGAGCTGTTTTTT

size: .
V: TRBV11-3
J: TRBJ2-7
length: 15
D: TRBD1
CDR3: CASSLDGTGTYEQYF
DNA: TGTGCCAGCAGCTTAGATGGGACAGGGACCTACGAGCAGTACTTC

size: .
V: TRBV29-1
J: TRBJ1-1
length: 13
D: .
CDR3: CSVRRDKNTEAFF
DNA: TGCAGCGTCCGCCGGGACAAAAACACTGAAGCTTTCTTT

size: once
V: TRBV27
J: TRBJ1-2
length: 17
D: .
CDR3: CASSLGQGNGAKYGYTF
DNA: TGTGCCAGCAGTTTAGGCCAGGGAAATGGGGCAAAGTATGGCTACACCTTC

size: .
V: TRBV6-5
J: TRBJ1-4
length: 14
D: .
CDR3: CASSYSGGSEKLFF
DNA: TGTGCCAGCAGTTACTCGGGGGGAAGTGAAAAACTGTTTTTT

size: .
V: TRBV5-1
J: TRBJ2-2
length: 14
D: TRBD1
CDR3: CASIRDRVAGELFF
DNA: TGCGCCAGCATAAGGGACAGGGTGGCCGGGGAGCTGTTTTTT

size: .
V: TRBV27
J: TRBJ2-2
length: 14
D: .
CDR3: CASSKQGWTGELFF
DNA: TGTGCCAGCAGTAAACAGGGTTGGACCGGGGAGCTGTTTTTT

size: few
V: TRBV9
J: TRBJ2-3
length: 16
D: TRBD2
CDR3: CASSPTGGGPTDTQYF
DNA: TGTGCCAGCAGCCCCACGGGGGGGGGCCCTACAGATACGCAGTATTTT

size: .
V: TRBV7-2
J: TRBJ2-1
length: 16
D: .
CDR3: CASSITVAISYNEQFF
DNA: TGTGCCAGCAGCATCACCGTAGCGATCTCCTACAATGAGCAGTTCTTC

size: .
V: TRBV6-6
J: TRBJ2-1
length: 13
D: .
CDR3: CASSPPNSDEQFF
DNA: TGTGCCAGCAGCCCTCCAAACTCGGATGAGCAGTTCTTC

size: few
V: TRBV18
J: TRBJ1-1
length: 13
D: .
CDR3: CASSRGGPTEAFF
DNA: TGTGCCAGCTCTAGGGGGGGGCCCACTGAAGCTTTCTTT

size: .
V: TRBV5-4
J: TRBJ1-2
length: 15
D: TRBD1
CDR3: CASSLAFQGQGGYTF
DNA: TGTGCCAGCAGCTTGGCCTTTCAGGGACAGGGTGGCTACACCTTC

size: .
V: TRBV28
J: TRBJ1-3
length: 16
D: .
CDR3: CASTSPGRGTGNTIYF
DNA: TGTGCCAGCACCTCCCCGGGGAGAGGGACTGGAAACACCATATATTTT

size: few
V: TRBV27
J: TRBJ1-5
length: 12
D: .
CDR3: CASRDFGQPQHF
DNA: TGTGCCAGCAGGGACTTCGGCCAGCCCCAGCATTTT

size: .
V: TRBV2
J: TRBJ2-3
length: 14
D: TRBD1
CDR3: CASSEGTGEDTQYF
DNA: TGTGCCAGCAGTGAAGGGACAGGGGAAGATACGCAGTATTTT

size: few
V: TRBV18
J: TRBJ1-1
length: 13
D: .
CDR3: CASSQDSSTEAFF
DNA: TGTGCCAGCTCACAAGACTCGAGCACTGAAGCTTTCTTT

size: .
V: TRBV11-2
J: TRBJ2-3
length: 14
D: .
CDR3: CASSLRQLPDTQYF
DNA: TGTGCCAGCAGCTTAAGACAGCTTCCAGATACGCAGTATTTT

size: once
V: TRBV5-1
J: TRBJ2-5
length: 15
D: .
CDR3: CASSLMPGQQETQYF
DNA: TGCGCCAGCAGCTTGATGCCAGGGCAACAAGAGACCCAGTACTTC

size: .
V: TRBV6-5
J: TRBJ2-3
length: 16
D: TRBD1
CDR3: CASSYSGGDSADTQYF
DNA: TGTGCCAGCAGTTACTCCGGTGGGGACAGCGCAGATACGCAGTATTTT

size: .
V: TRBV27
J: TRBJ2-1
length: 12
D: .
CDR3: CASSYRGFEQFF
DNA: TGTGCCAGCAGCTACCGGGGGTTTGAGCAGTTCTTC

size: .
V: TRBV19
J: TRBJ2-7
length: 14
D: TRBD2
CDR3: CASSSLAGVYEQYF
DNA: TGTGCCAGTAGTAGCCTAGCGGGGGTCTACGAGCAGTACTTC

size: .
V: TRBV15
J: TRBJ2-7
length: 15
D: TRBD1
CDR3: CATSLDRVGGGEQYF
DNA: TGTGCCACCAGCCTCGACAGGGTAGGAGGAGGCGAGCAGTACTTC

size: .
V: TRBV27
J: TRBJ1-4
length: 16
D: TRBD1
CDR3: CASSLNPQGVNEKLFF
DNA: TGTGCCAGCAGTTTAAACCCACAGGGGGTTAATGAAAAACTGTTTTTT

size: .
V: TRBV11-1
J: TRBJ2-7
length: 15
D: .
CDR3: CASSPQGLRSYEQYF
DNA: TGTGCCAGCAGCCCCCAGGGCCTTCGAAGTTACGAGCAGTACTTC

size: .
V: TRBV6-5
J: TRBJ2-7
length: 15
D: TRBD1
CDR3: CASSYSGTGPYEQYF
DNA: TGTGCCAGCAGTTATTCCGGGACAGGGCCCTACGAGCAGTACTTC

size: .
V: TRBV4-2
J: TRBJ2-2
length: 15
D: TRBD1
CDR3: CASSEDRGRTGELFF
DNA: TGTGCCAGCAGCGAAGACAGGGGACGGACCGGGGAGCTGTTTTTT

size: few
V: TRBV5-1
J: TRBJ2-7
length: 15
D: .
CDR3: CASSRDWASSYEQYF
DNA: TGCGCCAGCAGCCGGGATTGGGCCAGCTCCTACGAGCAGTACTTC

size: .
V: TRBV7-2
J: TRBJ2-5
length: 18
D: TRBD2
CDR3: CASSPGTSGGFLQETQYF
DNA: TGTGCCAGCAGCCCCGGGACTAGCGGGGGGTTCCTCCAAGAGACCCAGTACTTC

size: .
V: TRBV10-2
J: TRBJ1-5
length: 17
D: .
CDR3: CASSSRDSLTSNQPQHF
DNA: TGCGCCAGCAGCTCTAGAGACAGCCTCACCAGCAATCAGCCCCAGCATTTT

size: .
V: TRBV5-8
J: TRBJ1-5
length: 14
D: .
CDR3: CASRYTQGNQPQHF
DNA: TGTGCCAGCAGATACACTCAGGGTAATCAGCCCCAGCATTTT

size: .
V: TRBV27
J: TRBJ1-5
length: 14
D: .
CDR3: CASRPTLRGQPQHF
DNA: TGTGCCAGCAGGCCGACGCTCCGCGGTCAGCCCCAGCATTTT

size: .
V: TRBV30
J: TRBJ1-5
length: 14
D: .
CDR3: CAWSVWGGNQPQHF
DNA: TGTGCCTGGAGTGTGTGGGGCGGCAATCAGCCCCAGCATTTT

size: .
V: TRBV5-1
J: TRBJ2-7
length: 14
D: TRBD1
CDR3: CASSNRDSHYEQYF
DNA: TGCGCCAGCAGCAACCGGGACAGTCACTACGAGCAGTACTTC

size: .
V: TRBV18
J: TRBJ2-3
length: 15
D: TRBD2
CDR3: CASSPNTGRGDTQYF
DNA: TGTGCCAGCTCACCAAACACGGGGAGGGGAGATACGCAGTATTTT

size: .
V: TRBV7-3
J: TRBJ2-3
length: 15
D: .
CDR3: CASSSGVGATDTQYF
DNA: TGTGCCAGCAGCTCCGGTGTGGGGGCCACAGATACGCAGTATTTT

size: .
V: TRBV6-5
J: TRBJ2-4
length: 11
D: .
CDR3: CASSYGPAEYF
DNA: TGTGCCAGCAGTTACGGTCCCGCGGAGTACTTC